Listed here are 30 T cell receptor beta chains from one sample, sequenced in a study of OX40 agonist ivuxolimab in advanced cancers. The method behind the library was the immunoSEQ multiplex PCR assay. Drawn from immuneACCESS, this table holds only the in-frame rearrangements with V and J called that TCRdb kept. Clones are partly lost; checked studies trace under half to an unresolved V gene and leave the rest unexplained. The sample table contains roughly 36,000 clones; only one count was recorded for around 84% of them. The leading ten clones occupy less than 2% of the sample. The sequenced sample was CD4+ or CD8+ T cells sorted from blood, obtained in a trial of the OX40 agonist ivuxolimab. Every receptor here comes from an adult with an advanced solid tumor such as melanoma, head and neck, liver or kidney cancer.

The CDR3 reads CASSLDRASGSYEQYF. CDR3 in DNA: TGTGCCAGCAGCTTGGATCGGGCTAGCGGGAGCTACGAGCAGTACTTC. This sequence joins TRBV5-4 and TRBJ2-7, with TRBD2 matching 10 bases. CDR3 length equals 16 residues. J lost 3 bases, V lost 0 bases, and 6 bases had no gene match. Germline loops: CDR1 SGHNT, CDR2 YYREEE (reference sequence).

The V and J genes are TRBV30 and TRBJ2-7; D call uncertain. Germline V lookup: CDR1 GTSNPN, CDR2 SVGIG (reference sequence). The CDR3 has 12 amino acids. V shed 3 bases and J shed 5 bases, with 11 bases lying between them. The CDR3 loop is CAWSENTHEQYF. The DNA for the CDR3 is TGTGCCTGGAGCGAAAACACGCACGAGCAGTACTTC.

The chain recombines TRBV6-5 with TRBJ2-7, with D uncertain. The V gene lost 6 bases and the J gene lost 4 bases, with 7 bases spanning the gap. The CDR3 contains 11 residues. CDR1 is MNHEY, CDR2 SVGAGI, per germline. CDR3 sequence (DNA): TGTGCCAGCAGCGACACTTACGAGCAGTACTTC. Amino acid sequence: CASSDTYEQYF.

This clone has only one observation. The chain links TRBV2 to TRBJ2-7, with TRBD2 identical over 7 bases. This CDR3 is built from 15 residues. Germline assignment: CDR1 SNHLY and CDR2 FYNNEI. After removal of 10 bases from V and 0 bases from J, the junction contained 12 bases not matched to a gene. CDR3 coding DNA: TGTGCCATCAAGCAGGGTCGGGGGGACTCCTACGAGCAGTACTTC. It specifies CAIKQGRGDSYEQYF.

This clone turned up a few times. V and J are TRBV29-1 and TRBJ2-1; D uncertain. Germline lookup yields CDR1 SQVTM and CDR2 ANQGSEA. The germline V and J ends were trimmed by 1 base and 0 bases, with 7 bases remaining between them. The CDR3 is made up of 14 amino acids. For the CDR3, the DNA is TGCAGCGTTGAAGTCCGGCCCTCCTACAATGAGCAGTTCTTC. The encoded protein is CSVEVRPSYNEQFF.

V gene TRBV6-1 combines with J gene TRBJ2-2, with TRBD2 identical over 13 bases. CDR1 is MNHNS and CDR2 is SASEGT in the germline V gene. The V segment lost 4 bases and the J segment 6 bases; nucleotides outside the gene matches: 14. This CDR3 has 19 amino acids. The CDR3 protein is CASSGTGTSGIRRAGELFF. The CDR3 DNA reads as TGTGCCAGCAGTGGAACCGGGACTAGCGGGATTCGTCGCGCCGGGGAGCTGTTTTTT.

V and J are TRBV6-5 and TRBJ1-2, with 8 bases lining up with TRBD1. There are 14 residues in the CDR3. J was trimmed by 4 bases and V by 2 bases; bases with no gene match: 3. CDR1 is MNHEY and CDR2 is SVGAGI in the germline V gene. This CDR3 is CASSYRDRGYGYTF. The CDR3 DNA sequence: TGTGCCAGCAGTTACCGAGACAGGGGCTATGGCTACACCTTC.

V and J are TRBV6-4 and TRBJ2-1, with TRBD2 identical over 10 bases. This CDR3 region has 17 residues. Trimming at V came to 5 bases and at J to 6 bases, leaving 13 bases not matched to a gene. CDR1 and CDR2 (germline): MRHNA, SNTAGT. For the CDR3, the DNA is TGTGCCAGCAGTCCGAAATACCTAGCGGGGGCCCGCAATGAGCAGTTCTTC. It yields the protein CASSPKYLAGARNEQFF.

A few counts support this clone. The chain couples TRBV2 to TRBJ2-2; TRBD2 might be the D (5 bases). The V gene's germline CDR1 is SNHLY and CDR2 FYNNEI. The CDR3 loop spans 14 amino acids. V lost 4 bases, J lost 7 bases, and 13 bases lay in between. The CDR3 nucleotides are TGTGCCAGCAGTGGGAAGGGCCGGGACGGGGAGCTGTTTTTT. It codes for CASSGKGRDGELFF.

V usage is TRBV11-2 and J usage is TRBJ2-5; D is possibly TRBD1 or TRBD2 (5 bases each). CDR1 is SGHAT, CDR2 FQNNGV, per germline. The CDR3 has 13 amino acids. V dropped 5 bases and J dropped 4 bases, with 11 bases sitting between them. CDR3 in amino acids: CASSTTGTETQYF. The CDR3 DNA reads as TGTGCCAGCAGCACCACCGGGACAGAGACCCAGTACTTC. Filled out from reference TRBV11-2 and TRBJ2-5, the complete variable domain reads EAGVAQSPRYKIIEKRQSVAFWCNPISGHATLYWYQQILGQGPKLLIQFQNNGVVDDSQLPKDRFSAERLKGVDSTLKIQPAKLEDSAVYLCASSTTGTETQYFGPGTRLLVL.

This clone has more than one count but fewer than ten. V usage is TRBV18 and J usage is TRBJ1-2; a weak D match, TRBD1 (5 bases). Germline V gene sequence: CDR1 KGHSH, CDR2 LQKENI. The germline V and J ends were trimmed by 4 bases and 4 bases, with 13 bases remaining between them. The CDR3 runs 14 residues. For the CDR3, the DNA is TGTGCCAGCTCACGTCGGGGACGGCTCTATGGCTACACCTTC. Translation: CASSRRGRLYGYTF.

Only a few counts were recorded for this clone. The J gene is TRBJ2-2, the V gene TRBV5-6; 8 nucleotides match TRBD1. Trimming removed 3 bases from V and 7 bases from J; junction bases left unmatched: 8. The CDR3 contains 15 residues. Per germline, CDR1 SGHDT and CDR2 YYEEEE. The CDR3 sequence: CASSSLDRVIGELFF. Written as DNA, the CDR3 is TGTGCCAGCAGCTCGCTGGACAGGGTGATCGGGGAGCTGTTTTTT.

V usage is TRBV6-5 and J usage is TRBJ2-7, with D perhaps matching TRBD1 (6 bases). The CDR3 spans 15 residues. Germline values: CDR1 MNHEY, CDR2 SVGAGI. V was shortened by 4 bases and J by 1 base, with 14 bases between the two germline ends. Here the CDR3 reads CASSSRDTRSYEQYF. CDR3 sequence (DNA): TGTGCCAGCAGTTCCCGGGACACCAGGTCCTACGAGCAGTACTTC.

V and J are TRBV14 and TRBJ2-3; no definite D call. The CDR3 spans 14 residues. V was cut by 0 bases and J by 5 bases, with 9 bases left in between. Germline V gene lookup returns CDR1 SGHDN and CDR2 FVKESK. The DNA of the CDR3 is TGTGCCAGCAGCCAAGACACAGTCAAAGATACGCAGTATTTT. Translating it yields CASSQDTVKDTQYF.

The CDR3 reads CASSESSGRQPQHF. DNA for the CDR3: TGTGCCAGCAGTGAAAGCTCAGGTCGCCAGCCCCAGCATTTT. The chain links TRBV2 to TRBJ1-5; D uncertain. The CDR3 extends over 14 amino acids. The V gene lost 2 bases and the J gene lost 7 bases, with 12 bases spanning the gap. The V gene's germline CDR1 is SNHLY and CDR2 FYNNEI.

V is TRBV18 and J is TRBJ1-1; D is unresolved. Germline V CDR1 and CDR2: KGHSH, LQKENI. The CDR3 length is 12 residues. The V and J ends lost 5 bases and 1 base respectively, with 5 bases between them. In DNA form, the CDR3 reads TGTGCCAGCTCAGAGACGAACACTGAAGCTTTCTTT. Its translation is CASSETNTEAFF.

The CDR3 loop reads CASSEGTKDQPQHF. The CDR3 nucleotides are TGTGCCAGCAGCGAGGGGACGAAGGATCAGCCCCAGCATTTT. V gene TRBV9 combines with J gene TRBJ1-5; D perhaps matches TRBD1 (5 bases). With 3 bases removed from V and 5 bases from J, the gap between germline ends came to 12 bases. The germline V gene encodes CDR1 SGDLS and CDR2 YYNGEE. The CDR3 is made up of 14 amino acids.

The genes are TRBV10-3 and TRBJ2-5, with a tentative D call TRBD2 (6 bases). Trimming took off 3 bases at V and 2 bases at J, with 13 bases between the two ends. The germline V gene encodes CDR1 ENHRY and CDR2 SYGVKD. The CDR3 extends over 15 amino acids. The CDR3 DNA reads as TGTGCCATCAGTGATTCGGGCGGAGGGCAAGAGACCCAGTACTTC. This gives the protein CAISDSGGGQETQYF.

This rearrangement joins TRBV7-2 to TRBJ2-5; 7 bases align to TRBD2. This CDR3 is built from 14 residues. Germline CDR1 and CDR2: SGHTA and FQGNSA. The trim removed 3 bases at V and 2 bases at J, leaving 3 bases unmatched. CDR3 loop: CASSFGGGQETQYF. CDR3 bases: TGTGCCAGCAGCTTCGGGGGAGGGCAAGAGACCCAGTACTTC.

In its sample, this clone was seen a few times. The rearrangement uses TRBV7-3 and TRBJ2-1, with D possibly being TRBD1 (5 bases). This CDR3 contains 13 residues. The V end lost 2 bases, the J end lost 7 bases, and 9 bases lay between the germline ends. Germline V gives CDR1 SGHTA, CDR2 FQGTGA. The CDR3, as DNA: TGTGCCAGCAGCTTACCAGGGATGAATGAGCAGTTCTTC. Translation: CASSLPGMNEQFF.

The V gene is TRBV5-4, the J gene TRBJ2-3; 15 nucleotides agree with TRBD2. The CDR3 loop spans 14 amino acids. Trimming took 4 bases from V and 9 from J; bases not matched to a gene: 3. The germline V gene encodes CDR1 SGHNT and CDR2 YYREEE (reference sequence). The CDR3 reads CASSQGLAGGTQYF. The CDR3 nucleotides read TGTGCCAGCAGCCAGGGACTAGCGGGAGGCACGCAGTATTTT.

CDR3 in amino acids: CASSLAVAGGQETQYF. The CDR3 nucleotides read TGTGCCAGCAGCTTGGCCGTAGCAGGCGGGCAAGAGACCCAGTACTTC. The chain combines TRBV5-5 with TRBJ2-5, with a weak D call TRBD2 (5 bases). Germline CDR1 SGHKS, CDR2 YYEKEE (reference sequence). The CDR3 is 16 amino acids. Trimming left V 0 bases short and J 2 bases short, with 14 bases between.

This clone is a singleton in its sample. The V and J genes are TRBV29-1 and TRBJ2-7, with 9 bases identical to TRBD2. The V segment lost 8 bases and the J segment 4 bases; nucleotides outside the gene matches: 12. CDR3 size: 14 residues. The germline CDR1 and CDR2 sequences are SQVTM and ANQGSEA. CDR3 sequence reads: CSISGSPAGYEQYF. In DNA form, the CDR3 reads TGCAGCATTAGCGGGAGCCCGGCAGGGTACGAGCAGTACTTC.

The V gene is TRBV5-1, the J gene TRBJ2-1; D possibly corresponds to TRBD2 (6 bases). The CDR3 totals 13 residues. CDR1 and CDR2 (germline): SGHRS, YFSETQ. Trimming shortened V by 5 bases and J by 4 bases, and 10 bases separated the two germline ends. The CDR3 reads CASRASEYNEQFF. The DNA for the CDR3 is TGCGCCAGCAGGGCTAGCGAGTACAATGAGCAGTTCTTC.

CDR3 sequence (DNA): TGTGCCAGCAGTCCGGGACATTTGTCCTACAATGAGCAGTTCTTC. It encodes CASSPGHLSYNEQFF. V gene TRBV11-3 combines with J gene TRBJ2-1; a possible D gene is TRBD1 (6 bases). Between the trimmed V and J ends, which lost 6 bases and 1 base, there was a span of 13 bases. Germline lookup yields CDR1 SGHNT and CDR2 YENEEA. This CDR3 has 15 amino acids.

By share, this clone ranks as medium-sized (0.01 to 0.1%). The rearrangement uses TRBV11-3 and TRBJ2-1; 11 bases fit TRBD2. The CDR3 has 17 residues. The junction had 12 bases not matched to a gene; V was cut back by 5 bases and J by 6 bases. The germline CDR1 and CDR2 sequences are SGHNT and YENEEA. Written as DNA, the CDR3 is TGTGCCAGCAGCCCCGGGTTAGGGACTAGCGGATCCAATGAGCAGTTCTTC. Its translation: CASSPGLGTSGSNEQFF.

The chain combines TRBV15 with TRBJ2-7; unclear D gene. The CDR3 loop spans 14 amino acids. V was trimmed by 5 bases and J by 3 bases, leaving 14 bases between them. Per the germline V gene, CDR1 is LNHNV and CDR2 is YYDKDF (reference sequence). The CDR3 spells CATSRTGTLYEQYF. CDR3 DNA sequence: TGTGCCACCAGCCGCACCGGAACCCTCTACGAGCAGTACTTC.

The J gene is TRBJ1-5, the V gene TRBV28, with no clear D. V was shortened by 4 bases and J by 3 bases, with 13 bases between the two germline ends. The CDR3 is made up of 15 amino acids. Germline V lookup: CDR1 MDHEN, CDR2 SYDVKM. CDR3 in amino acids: CASSYGSLNNQPQHF. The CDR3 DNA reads TGTGCCAGCAGTTACGGGTCCCTAAACAATCAGCCCCAGCATTTT.

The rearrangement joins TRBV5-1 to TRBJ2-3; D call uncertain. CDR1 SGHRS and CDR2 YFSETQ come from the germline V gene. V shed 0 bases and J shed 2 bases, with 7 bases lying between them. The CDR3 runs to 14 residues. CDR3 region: CASSLAGNTDTQYF. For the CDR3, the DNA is TGCGCCAGCAGCTTGGCTGGCAACACAGATACGCAGTATTTT.

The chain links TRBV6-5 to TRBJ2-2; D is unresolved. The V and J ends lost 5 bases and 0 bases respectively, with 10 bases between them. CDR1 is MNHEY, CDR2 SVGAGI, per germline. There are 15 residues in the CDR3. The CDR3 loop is CASSTSDANTGELFF. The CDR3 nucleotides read TGTGCCAGCAGTACCTCGGACGCGAACACCGGGGAGCTGTTTTTT.